This T cell receptor (beta chain) is from a study of blood T cell repertoires in COVID-19. Across the study: COVID-19 samples from acute and convalescent phases originated in the United States, Italy and Spain. Sources were T cells, B-cell-depleted T cells, or PBMCs; the material itself was cDNA or gDNA.

In the original processing: By means of reference gene primer amplification, nucleated cell counts were estimated. Libraries were prepared by immunoSEQ multiplex PCR; TCRdb keeps only in-frame clonotypes and omits some of them. D and trimming were read from the DNA, whereas the V and J calls and clone size are those reported in that table. The sample comprises 130,000 to 150,000 clones, 80% to 90% of which are singletons, and more than 7% rests with the top ten. The clonotype originates from a human donor with acute or convalescent COVID-19. The donor label of this sample is uncertain. The sample consisted of peripheral blood.

The CDR3 region is CASSLYGNYGYTF. In nucleotides, the CDR3 is TGCGCCAGCAGCTTGTACGGGAACTATGGCTACACCTTC. The chain employs TRBV5-1 and TRBJ1-2, with D unclear. Germline V CDR1 and CDR2: SGHRS, YFSETQ. The CDR3 spans 13 residues. Between the trimmed V and J ends, which lost 1 base and 2 bases, there was a span of 6 bases.